The next 21 T cell receptor beta chains were all read from a single sample in a study of immune characterization of retroperitoneal liposarcoma. MiXCR, run by TCRdb on the PCR reads, gives a single entry per CDR3 protein. This table has approximately 3,000 distinct CDR3 sequences, 45% appearing once. The sample taken for sequencing was tumor tissue. The receptors stem from a male donor with retroperitoneal liposarcoma.

This clonotype is classed as medium-sized (0.01 to 0.1%). The chain is built from TRBV6-1 and TRBJ2-5, with D possibly TRBD2 on 7 matching bases. The better agreement between TRBJ2-7 and the DNA end casts doubt on the J call. Germline V gene sequence: CDR1 MNHNS, CDR2 SASEGT. This CDR3 contains 14 residues. CDR3: CASSLGGGGHEQYF. In DNA, the CDR3 is TGTGCCAGCAGTCTCGGGGGCGGGGGACACGAGCAGTACTTC.

The chain carries TRBV25-1 and TRBJ2-2; 9 nucleotides align to TRBD1. Trimming at V came to 6 bases and at J to 3 bases, leaving 2 bases not matched to a gene. The CDR3 extends over 14 amino acids. In germline, CDR1 is MGHDK, CDR2 SYGVNS. CDR3 loop: CASSDRGDTGELFF. The CDR3 bases are TGTGCCAGCAGCGACAGGGGGGACACCGGGGAGCTGTTTTTT.

V usage is TRBV5-4 and J usage is TRBJ2-2; D remains unclear. CDR1 SGHNT and CDR2 YYREEE come from the germline V gene (reference sequence). The CDR3 is 12 residues long. V was clipped by 3 bases and J by 4 bases, with 4 bases between them. In nucleotides, the CDR3 is TGTGCCAGCAGCTACAGCACCGGGGAGCTGTTTTTT. Encoded protein: CASSYSTGELFF.

By frequency in the sample, this clonotype is medium-sized. The chain combines TRBV7-6 with TRBJ2-5; no firm D call. The germline V gene has CDR1 SGHVS and CDR2 FNYEAQ. The CDR3 runs to 13 residues. V lost 4 bases to trimming and J lost 5 bases, with 11 bases between them. In DNA form, the CDR3 reads TGTGCCAGCAGCTCAAACCTAGGGGAGACCCAGTACTTC. This encodes CASSSNLGETQYF.

This CDR3 is CASRLAGGYNEQFF. In DNA, the CDR3 is TGTGCCAGCCGGCTAGCGGGAGGGTACAATGAGCAGTTCTTC. This rearrangement joins TRBV6-6 to TRBJ2-1, with 12 nucleotides matching TRBD2. Germline-derived CDR1 and CDR2 are MNHNY and SVGAGI (reference sequence). With 8 bases clipped from V and 4 bases from J, the junction kept 3 bases outside the gene matches. The CDR3 totals 14 residues.

The chain carries TRBV4-1 and TRBJ2-1; 13 bases match TRBD2. In germline, CDR1 is MGHRA, CDR2 YSYEKL. CDR3 length: 17 residues. Trimming at V came to 1 base and at J to 8 bases, leaving 8 bases not matched to a gene. The DNA for the CDR3 is TGCGCCAGCAGCCAAGGACTAGCGGGGGGTCCTACGGATGAGCAGTTCTTC. It specifies CASSQGLAGGPTDEQFF.

The sample holds a few counts of this clonotype. The V call is TRBV6-1, the J call TRBJ2-7; D possibly corresponds to TRBD1 (5 bases). The CDR3 has 14 amino acids. The germline CDR1 and CDR2 sequences are MNHNS and SASEGT. V was cut by 6 bases and J by 2 bases, with 14 bases left in between. CDR3 region: CASSVPTDTYEQYF. The CDR3 DNA follows: TGTGCCAGCAGCGTCCCGACAGATACCTACGAGCAGTACTTC.

This clonotype showed up just once. The chain has TRBV7-6 and TRBJ2-7; D ambiguous. Germline loops: CDR1 SGHVS, CDR2 FNYEAQ. V lost 3 bases and J 4 bases, leaving 13 bases between the germline ends. This CDR3 contains 14 residues. The CDR3 DNA follows: TGTGCCAGCAGCTTCGGTGGGCAGACGTACGAGCAGTACTTC. It yields the protein CASSFGGQTYEQYF.

The rearrangement uses TRBV6-6 and TRBJ2-1; D might be TRBD2 (6 bases). The ends were cut back, 0 bases at V and 14 bases at J, with 14 bases in the middle. There are 13 residues in the CDR3. The germline V gene has CDR1 MNHNY and CDR2 SVGAGI (reference sequence). The CDR3 reads CASSYSLEGPKFF. Here the CDR3 DNA reads TGTGCCAGCAGTTACTCGCTGGAGGGCCCAAAGTTCTTC.

The V call is TRBV6-1, the J call TRBJ1-2, with 8 nucleotides matching TRBD1. J gave up 5 bases and V 5 bases, and 7 bases lay outside the gene matches. CDR1 and CDR2 (germline): MNHNS, SASEGT. The CDR3 has 14 residues. For the CDR3, the DNA is TGTGCCAGCAGTATGGGACAGGCTGGGTATGGCTACACCTTC. It codes for CASSMGQAGYGYTF.

This clonotype was recorded a few times. The V call is TRBV6-6, the J call TRBJ2-1, with 7 positions matching TRBD2. The CDR3 runs 15 residues. V was clipped by 9 bases and J by 13 bases; unmatched bases: 21. Germline V CDR1 and CDR2: MNHNY, SVGAGI (reference sequence). The CDR3 nucleotides read TGTGCCAGTTCGCGGGAGCGGTTTAACAAAGAGACCCAGTTCTTC. This gives the protein CASSRERFNKETQFF.

By proportion, this clonotype is hyperexpanded (1% or more). The chain is built from TRBV6-1 and TRBJ2-2, with TRBD2 as a possible D gene (6 bases). The CDR3 totals 17 residues. Germline-derived CDR1 and CDR2 are MNHNS and SASEGT. The ends were cut back, 5 bases at V and 2 bases at J, with 18 bases in the middle. DNA for the CDR3: TGTGCCAGCAGTCCATCCGGGACTGACTTAAACACCGGGGAGCTGTTTTTT. It specifies CASSPSGTDLNTGELFF.

This chain joins TRBV12-3 or TRBV12-4 and TRBJ1-3; TRBD1 is a possible D gene (5 bases). Between the trimmed V and J ends, which lost 10 bases and 1 base, there was a span of 8 bases. The CDR3 is made up of 12 amino acids. The CDR3 region is CATQGSGNTIYF. The DNA for the CDR3 is TGTGCCACCCAGGGTTCTGGAAACACCATATATTTT.

This rearrangement joins TRBV28 to TRBJ2-4, with 9 positions matching TRBD1. With the DNA end fitting TRBJ2-7 better, the J assignment may be wrong. Germline V lookup: CDR1 MDHEN, CDR2 SYDVKM. The length of the CDR3 is 13 residues. Here the CDR3 DNA reads TGTGCCACCAAGGGACAGGGTAACTACGAGCAGTACTTC. Encoded protein: CATKGQGNYEQYF.

The gene calls are TRBV5-6 and TRBJ2-3; D unclear. The CDR3 totals 18 residues. V lost 0 bases to trimming and J lost 0 bases, with 17 bases between them. CDR1 is SGHDT and CDR2 is YYEEEE in the germline V gene. The CDR3 bases are TGTGCCAGCAGCTTGGTCACCTTAGGTATTTCTAGCACAGATACGCAGTATTTT. It is translated as CASSLVTLGISSTDTQYF.

This clonotype was seen a few times. The genes are TRBV6-5 and TRBJ2-1, with 7 bases identical to TRBD2. Germline V gene lookup returns CDR1 MNHEY and CDR2 SVGAGI. The CDR3 runs to 16 residues. Germline trimming cut 6 bases from V and 2 bases from J; bases unmatched to any gene: 10. This chain's CDR3 is CASRQFERGAYNEQFF. The CDR3 nucleotides read TGTGCCAGCAGACAGTTCGAGCGGGGTGCCTACAATGAGCAGTTCTTC.

This rearrangement joins TRBV6-1 to TRBJ2-2, with D possibly TRBD1 on 5 matching bases. The CDR3 is 14 residues long. The germline V gene has CDR1 MNHNS and CDR2 SASEGT. Deletions cut 8 bases from V and 1 base from J, with 11 bases between. The CDR3 spells CASGDRLNTGELFF. CDR3 coding DNA: TGTGCCAGCGGAGACAGACTGAACACCGGGGAGCTGTTTTTT.

The CDR3 region is CASSFVTGIVRETQYF. The CDR3 region has the DNA TGTGCCAGCAGTTTCGTGACAGGGATCGTTCGAGAGACCCAGTACTTC. The chain is built from TRBV27 and TRBJ2-1; TRBD1 agrees at 7 bases. The end of the DNA aligns better with TRBJ2-5, so the J call may be wrong. Per germline, CDR1 MNHEY and CDR2 SMNVEV (reference sequence). The CDR3 has 16 residues.

This clonotype is judged medium-sized. J is TRBJ2-7 and V is TRBV6-1, with D unclear. V was trimmed by 0 bases and J by 2 bases, leaving 8 bases between them. CDR3 length: 14 residues. Germline assignment: CDR1 MNHNS and CDR2 SASEGT. This CDR3 is CASSEARGTYEQYF. In DNA form, the CDR3 reads TGTGCCAGCAGTGAAGCCCGAGGCACCTACGAGCAGTACTTC.

The chain recombines TRBV6-1 with TRBJ1-2; D unclear. V dropped 8 bases and J dropped 3 bases, with 13 bases sitting between them. CDR1 and CDR2 (germline): MNHNS, SASEGT. The CDR3 has 13 residues. The CDR3 protein is CASRAGPYYGYTF. The DNA of the CDR3 is TGTGCCAGCCGGGCCGGGCCATACTATGGCTACACCTTC.

The J gene is TRBJ2-6, the V gene TRBV6-1; D gene unclear. Trimming pared 10 bases from V and 2 bases from J, leaving 6 bases between. CDR1 and CDR2 from the germline V gene are MNHNS and SASEGT. CDR3 length equals 12 residues. The CDR3 coding sequence is TGTGCCACTCGAACTGGGGCCAACGTCCTGACTTTC. Translating it yields CATRTGANVLTF.